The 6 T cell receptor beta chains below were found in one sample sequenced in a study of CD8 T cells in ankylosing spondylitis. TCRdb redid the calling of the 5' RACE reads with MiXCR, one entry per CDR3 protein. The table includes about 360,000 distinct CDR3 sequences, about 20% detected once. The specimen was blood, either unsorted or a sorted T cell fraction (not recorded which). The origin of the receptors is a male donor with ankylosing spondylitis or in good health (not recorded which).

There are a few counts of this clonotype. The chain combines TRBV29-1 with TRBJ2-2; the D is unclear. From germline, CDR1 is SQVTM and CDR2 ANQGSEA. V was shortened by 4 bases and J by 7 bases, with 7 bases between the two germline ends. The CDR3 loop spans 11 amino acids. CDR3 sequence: CSVVLFGELFF. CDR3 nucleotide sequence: TGCAGCGTTGTCCTCTTCGGGGAGCTGTTTTTT.

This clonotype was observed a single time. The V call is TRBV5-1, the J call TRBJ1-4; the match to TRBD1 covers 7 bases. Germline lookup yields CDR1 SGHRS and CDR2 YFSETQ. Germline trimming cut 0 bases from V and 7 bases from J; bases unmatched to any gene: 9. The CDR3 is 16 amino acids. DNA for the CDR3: TGCGCCAGCAGCTTGGCCGGTCAGGGGGGTATTGAAAAACTGTTTTTT. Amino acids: CASSLAGQGGIEKLFF.

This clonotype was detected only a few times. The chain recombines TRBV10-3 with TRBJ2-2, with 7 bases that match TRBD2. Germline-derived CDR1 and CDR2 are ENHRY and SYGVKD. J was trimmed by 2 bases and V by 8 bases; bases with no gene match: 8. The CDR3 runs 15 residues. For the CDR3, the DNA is TGTGCCATCCATGGGGGAGGGAGAAACACCGGGGAGCTGTTTTTT. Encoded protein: CAIHGGGRNTGELFF.

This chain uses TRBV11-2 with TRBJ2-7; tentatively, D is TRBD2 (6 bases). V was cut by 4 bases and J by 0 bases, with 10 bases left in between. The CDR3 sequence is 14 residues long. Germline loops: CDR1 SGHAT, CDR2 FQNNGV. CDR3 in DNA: TGTGCCAGCAGCTCCCTAGCGCTCTCCTACGAGCAGTACTTC. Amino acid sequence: CASSSLALSYEQYF. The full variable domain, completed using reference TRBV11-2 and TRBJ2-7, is EAGVAQSPRYKIIEKRQSVAFWCNPISGHATLYWYQQILGQGPKLLIQFQNNGVVDDSQLPKDRFSAERLKGVDSTLKIQPAKLEDSAVYLCASSSLALSYEQYFGPGTRLTVT.

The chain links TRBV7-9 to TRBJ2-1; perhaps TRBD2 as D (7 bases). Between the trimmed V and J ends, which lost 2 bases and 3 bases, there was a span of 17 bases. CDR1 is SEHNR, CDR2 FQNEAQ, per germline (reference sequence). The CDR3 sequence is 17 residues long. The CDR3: CASSLSAGGGVYNEQFF. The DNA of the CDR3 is TGTGCCAGCAGCTTATCGGCTGGAGGGGGGGTCTACAATGAGCAGTTCTTC.

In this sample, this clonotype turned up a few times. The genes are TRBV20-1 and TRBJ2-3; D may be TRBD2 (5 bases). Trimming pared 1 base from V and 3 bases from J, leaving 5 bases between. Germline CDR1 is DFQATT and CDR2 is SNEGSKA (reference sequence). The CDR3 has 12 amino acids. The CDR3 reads CSARAGTDTQYF. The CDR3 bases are TGCAGTGCTAGAGCGGGGACAGATACGCAGTATTTT.